Reported below is one T cell receptor beta chain. This table comes from immunoSEQ multiplex PCR, and its TCRdb copy is limited to in-frame clones, with some not included. The data hold about 250,000 clones, with approximately 90% observed a single time. The data stem from a study of blood T cell repertoires in COVID-19. Study information: COVID-19 samples from acute and convalescent phases originated in the United States, Italy and Spain.

This TCR derives from a woman between 18 and 30 years old who had recovered from COVID-19. Sequenced input: PBMCs or T cells enriched from blood (not recorded which).

In nucleotides, the CDR3 is TGCGCCAGCAGCTACAGGGGTTCCGGGACAGATACGCAGTATTTT. Protein product: CASSYRGSGTDTQYF. The J gene is TRBJ2-3, the V gene TRBV5-1, with 7 bases lining up with TRBD1. The germline V gene has CDR1 SGHRS and CDR2 YFSETQ. The CDR3 sequence is 15 residues long. V was pared by 3 bases and J by 3 bases, with 7 bases of the junction left unmatched.